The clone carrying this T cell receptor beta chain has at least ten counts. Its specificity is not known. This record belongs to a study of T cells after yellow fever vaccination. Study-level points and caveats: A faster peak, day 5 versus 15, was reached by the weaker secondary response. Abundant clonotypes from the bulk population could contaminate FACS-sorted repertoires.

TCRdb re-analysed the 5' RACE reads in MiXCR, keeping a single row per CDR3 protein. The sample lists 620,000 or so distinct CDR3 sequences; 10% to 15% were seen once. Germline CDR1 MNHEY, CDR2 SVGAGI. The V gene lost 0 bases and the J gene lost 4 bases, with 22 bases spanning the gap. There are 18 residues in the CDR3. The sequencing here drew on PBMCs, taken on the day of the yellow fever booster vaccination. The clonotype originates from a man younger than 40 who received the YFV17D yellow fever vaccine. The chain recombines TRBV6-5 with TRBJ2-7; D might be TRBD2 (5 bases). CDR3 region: CASSYSIPSTGKGYEQYF. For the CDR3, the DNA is TGTGCCAGCAGTTACTCGATACCGTCGACGGGGAAAGGTTACGAGCAGTACTTC.